The clone carrying this T cell receptor beta chain was picked up many times. Its specificity is unknown. The source of the sample is a study of identical twins. TCRdb reprocessed the 5' RACE reads via MiXCR and lists one record per CDR3 protein. The data contain about 210,000 distinct CDR3 sequences, roughly a tenth of them singletons. Findings and caveats of the study: One should note that invariant MAIT and iNKT cells could partly confound zero-insertion analyses.

CDR1 and CDR2 (germline): LGHDT, YNNKEL (reference sequence). The CDR3 is made up of 13 amino acids. Trimming stripped 3 bases from V and 5 bases from J, with 10 bases between. Every sampled donor was Caucasian and healthy. V and J are TRBV3-1 and TRBJ2-5; possibly TRBD1 or TRBD2 for D (5 bases each). The source of this sequence is a woman aged 18 to 35 in good health. The material sequenced was memory (CD45RO+) T cells sorted from blood. Here the CDR3 DNA reads TGTGCCAGCAGCCACCGGGGCCAGGAGACCCAGTACTTC. As protein: CASSHRGQETQYF.